This TCR beta chain was recovered during a study of molecular identifiers for immune sequencing clone quantification. Each CDR3 protein is one row after TCRdb ran MiXCR on the PCR reads. Of some 580,000 distinct CDR3 sequences listed, roughly 27% are singletons. The CDR3 contains 15 residues. CDR1 is MGHRA, CDR2 YSYEKL, per germline. On this clonotype itself: Being one base from a much bigger clone, this may be a read error.

Naive CD8 T cells were FACS-sorted by CD8+CD4-CCR7+CD45RA+ markers. The sample was naive CD8+ T cells from blood, with Jurkat cell RNA spiked in. Stated subset: FACS-sorted CD8+CD4-CCR7+CD45RA+ naive T cells. The clonotype was recovered from a human donor in good health. Some libraries in this study had Jurkat cell RNA spiked in. The chain has TRBV4-1 and TRBJ2-1; the match to TRBD2 covers 12 bases. CDR3: CASSHWTSGDNEQLF. As DNA, the CDR3 is TGCGCCAGCAGCCACTGGACTAGCGGGGACAATGAGCAGCTCTTC.